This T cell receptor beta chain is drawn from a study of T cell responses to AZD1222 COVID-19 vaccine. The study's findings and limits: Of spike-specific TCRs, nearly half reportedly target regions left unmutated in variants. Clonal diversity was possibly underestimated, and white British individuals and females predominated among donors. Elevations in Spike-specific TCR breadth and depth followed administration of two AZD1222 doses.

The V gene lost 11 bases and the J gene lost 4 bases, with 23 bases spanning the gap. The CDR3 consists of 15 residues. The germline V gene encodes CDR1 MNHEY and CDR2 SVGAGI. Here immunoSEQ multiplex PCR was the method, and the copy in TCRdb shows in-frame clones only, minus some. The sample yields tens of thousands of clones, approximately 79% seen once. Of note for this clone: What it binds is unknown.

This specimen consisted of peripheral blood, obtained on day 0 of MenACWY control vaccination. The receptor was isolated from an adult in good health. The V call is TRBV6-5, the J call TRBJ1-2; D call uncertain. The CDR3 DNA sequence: TGTGCCCTCGGCACAGCGAGCCAAAGATTCTATGGCTACACCTTC. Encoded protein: CALGTASQRFYGYTF.